This TCR beta chain was sequenced in a study of blood T cell repertoires in COVID-19. Study context: From T cells, B-cell-depleted T cells, or PBMCs came the material, which was cDNA or gDNA.

This clone was picked up a small number of times. Clones were read by immunoSEQ multiplex PCR, and TCRdb kept only the in-frame ones, dropping some. This repertoire shows roughly 380,000 clones, roughly nine tenths found once; its top ten account for 2.5% to 3%. From germline, CDR1 is SGHRS and CDR2 YFSETQ. The ends lost 4 bases at V and 0 bases at J; junction bases unmatched: 8. CDR3 size: 17 residues. The J gene is TRBJ2-1, the V gene TRBV5-1; 9 bases agree with TRBD2. The clonotype originates from a woman aged 25 to 39 who had recovered from COVID-19. The specimen sequenced was PBMCs or T cells enriched from blood (not recorded which). The DNA for the CDR3 is TGCGCCAGCAGCCCATCAGCGGGGGGAAGCTCCTACAATGAGCAGTTCTTC. Translation gives CASSPSAGGSSYNEQFF.